This T cell receptor beta chain appears in the sequencing data of a study of cytomegalovirus exposure and HLA in healthy donors. This CDR3 comprises 16 residues. Per germline, CDR1 LNHDA and CDR2 SQIVND (reference sequence). The V end was cut by 1 base, the J end by 5 bases, with 15 bases between. Primers for the PCR totalled 60 Vbeta and 13 Jbeta. Assay used: immunoSEQ multiplex PCR; TCRdb lists only in-frame clones, some missing. The sample has 100,000 or so clones, 81% seen once. The sequence was obtained from a human donor in good health. The chain couples TRBV19 to TRBJ2-4; tentative D call: TRBD2 (5 bases). Sequenced material: PBMCs. This chain's CDR3 is CASSIGGIARENIQYF. The CDR3 DNA sequence: TGTGCCAGTAGTATAGGGGGAATAGCGAGAGAAAACATTCAGTACTTC.